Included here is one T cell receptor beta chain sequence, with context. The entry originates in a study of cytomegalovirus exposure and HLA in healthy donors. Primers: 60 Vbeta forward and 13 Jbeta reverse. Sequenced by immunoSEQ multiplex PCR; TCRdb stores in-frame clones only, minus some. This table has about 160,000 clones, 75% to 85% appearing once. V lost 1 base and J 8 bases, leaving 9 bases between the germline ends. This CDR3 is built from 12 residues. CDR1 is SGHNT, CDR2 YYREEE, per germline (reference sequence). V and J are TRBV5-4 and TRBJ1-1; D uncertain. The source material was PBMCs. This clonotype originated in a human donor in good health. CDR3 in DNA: TGTGCCAGCAGCTTGTTTGAGACAGAAGCTTTCTTT. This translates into CASSLFETEAFF.